Following are 21 T cell receptor beta chains from one sample sequenced in a study of control samples from healthy donors and cancer patients. Repertoires were generated with immunoSEQ multiplex PCR, while TCRdb's copy carries only in-frame clones and drops some. The sample shows approximately 140,000 clones, about nine tenths of them seen only once. The sequencing sample was made of PBMCs. These receptors all come from a man aged 45-65 years with head and neck cancer.

V usage is TRBV9 and J usage is TRBJ1-3; unclear D gene. Trimming took off 2 bases at V and 2 bases at J, with 11 bases between the two ends. Germline lookup yields CDR1 SGDLS and CDR2 YYNGEE. The CDR3 contains 15 residues. The CDR3 sequence is CASSVTVETGNTIYF. The CDR3 DNA follows: TGTGCCAGCAGCGTTACGGTGGAGACTGGAAACACCATATATTTT.

The V and J genes are TRBV6-5 and TRBJ1-2; TRBD1 agrees at 8 bases. V was pared by 5 bases and J by 7 bases, with 9 bases of the junction left unmatched. Germline V lookup: CDR1 MNHEY, CDR2 SVGAGI. The CDR3 spans 14 residues. This CDR3 reads CASSPRTGWSGYTF. In DNA, the CDR3 is TGTGCCAGCAGTCCCCGGACAGGGTGGTCTGGCTACACCTTC.

The CDR3 region is CASSWGLLQPQHF. The CDR3 DNA reads TGTGCCAGTAGCTGGGGGCTCCTTCAGCCCCAGCATTTT. This chain connects TRBV19 to TRBJ1-5; D might be TRBD1 (6 bases). The V end lost 6 bases, the J end lost 6 bases, and 12 bases lay between the germline ends. Per germline, CDR1 LNHDA and CDR2 SQIVND (reference sequence). The CDR3 runs 13 residues. Drawing the rest from reference TRBV19 and TRBJ1-5, the complete variable domain is DGGITQSPKYLFRKEGQNVTLSCEQNLNHDAMYWYRQDPGQGLRLIYYSQIVNDFQKGDIAEGYSVSREKKESFPLTVTSAQKNPTAFYLCASSWGLLQPQHFGDGTRLSIL.

J is TRBJ2-2 and V is TRBV14; D ambiguous. This CDR3 comprises 11 residues. V lost 3 bases, J lost 8 bases, and 4 bases lay in between. Germline V lookup: CDR1 SGHDN, CDR2 FVKESK. CDR3 nucleotide sequence: TGTGCCAGCAGCCATACGGGGGAGCTGTTTTTT. This codes for CASSHTGELFF. Drawing the rest from reference TRBV14 and TRBJ2-2, the complete variable domain is EAGVTQFPSHSVIEKGQTVTLRCDPISGHDNLYWYRRVMGKEIKFLLHFVKESKQDESGMPNNRFLAERTGGTYSTLKVQPAELEDSGVYFCASSHTGELFFGEGSRLTVL.

V gene TRBV4-1 combines with J gene TRBJ1-5; D remains ambiguous. The germline V gene encodes CDR1 MGHRA and CDR2 YSYEKL. Trimming cost V 4 bases and J 1 base, with 8 bases left between them. CDR3 size: 14 residues. The CDR3 region has the DNA TGCGCCAGCAGCCCACCATTAAGCAATCAGCCCCAGCATTTT. This gives the protein CASSPPLSNQPQHF.

The CDR3 protein is CASSEYVRGPTGETQYF. CDR3 nucleotides: TGTGCCAGCAGTGAATATGTTCGGGGACCTACCGGGGAGACCCAGTACTTC. J is TRBJ2-5 and V is TRBV25-1, with D possibly being TRBD1 or TRBD2 (5 bases each). With 0 bases removed from V and 5 bases from J, the gap between germline ends came to 19 bases. Germline V gene sequence: CDR1 MGHDK, CDR2 SYGVNS. This CDR3 has 17 amino acids.

The rearrangement links TRBV7-3 to TRBJ2-3; perhaps TRBD1 as D (5 bases). Trimming removed 2 bases at V and 6 bases at J, with 6 bases between. This CDR3 spans 12 amino acids. Germline-derived CDR1 and CDR2 are SGHTA and FQGTGA. The CDR3 loop reads CASSLGADTQYF. The CDR3 bases are TGTGCCAGCAGCTTAGGGGCCGATACGCAGTATTTT. The entire variable domain, with the rest obtained from reference TRBV7-3 and TRBJ2-3, is as follows: GAGVSQTPSNKVTEKGKYVELRCDPISGHTALYWYRQSLGQGPEFLIYFQGTGAADDSGLPNDRFFAVRPEGSVSTLKIQRTERGDSAVYLCASSLGADTQYFGPGTRLTVL.

The chain is built from TRBV7-8 and TRBJ1-4; 8 bases match TRBD1. This CDR3 is 14 amino acids long. Trimming took 5 bases from V and 8 from J; bases not matched to a gene: 7. From germline, CDR1 is SGHVS and CDR2 FQNEAQ. The CDR3 region is CASSPGTGYEKLFF. The CDR3 DNA sequence: TGTGCCAGCAGCCCCGGGACAGGATACGAAAAACTGTTTTTT.

J is TRBJ2-1 and V is TRBV5-6, with D possibly TRBD2 on 5 matching bases. Trimming took 0 bases from V and 10 from J, leaving 8 bases between them. CDR1 is SGHDT and CDR2 is YYEEEE in the germline V gene. The CDR3 runs to 12 residues. The chain's CDR3 is CASSLGSGEQFF. The CDR3 DNA is TGTGCCAGCAGCTTGGGCTCGGGGGAGCAGTTCTTC. Full variable domain (outside the CDR3, taken from reference TRBV5-6 and TRBJ2-1): DAGVTQSPTHLIKTRGQQVTLRCSPKSGHDTVSWYQQALGQGPQFIFQYYEEEERQRGNFPDRFSGHQFPNYSSELNVNALLLGDSALYLCASSLGSGEQFFGPGTRLTVL.

This clone was picked up one time. This chain uses TRBV30 with TRBJ1-6; D is uncertain. V shed 0 bases and J shed 16 bases, with 10 bases lying between them. The CDR3 consists of 11 residues. The germline gives CDR1 GTSNPN, CDR2 SVGIG (reference sequence). The DNA for the CDR3 is TGTGCCTGGAGTGTACTTGGACCTCTCCACTTT. It yields the protein CAWSVLGPLHF.

The chain uses TRBV7-2 and TRBJ1-2, with D possibly matching TRBD1 (6 bases). Trimming stripped 7 bases from V and 4 bases from J, with 22 bases between. The CDR3 has 16 amino acids. Looked up from germline, CDR1 is SGHTA and CDR2 is FQGNSA. The DNA of the CDR3 is TGTGCCAGCAACCTAGTTGCTGGGGGCGAAAGCTATGGCTACACCTTC. Encoded protein: CASNLVAGGESYGYTF. The whole variable domain, remainder taken from reference TRBV7-2 and TRBJ1-2, is GAGVSQSPSNKVTEKGKDVELRCDPISGHTALYWYRQSLGQGLEFLIYFQGNSAPDKSGLPSDRFSAERTGGSVSTLTIQRTQQEDSAVYLCASNLVAGGESYGYTFGSGTRLTVV.

The genes are TRBV7-9 and TRBJ2-1, with D perhaps TRBD2 (5 bases). V lost 0 bases to trimming and J lost 7 bases, with 10 bases between them. The CDR3 has 14 amino acids. Germline CDR1 reads SEHNR; CDR2 reads FQNEAQ (reference sequence). The CDR3 protein is CASSLAGIGNEQFF. CDR3 bases: TGTGCCAGCAGCTTAGCCGGGATCGGGAATGAGCAGTTCTTC. The full variable domain, completed using reference TRBV7-9 and TRBJ2-1, is DTGVSQNPRHKITKRGQNVTFRCDPISEHNRLYWYRQTLGQGPEFLTYFQNEAQLEKSRLLSDRFSAERPKGSFSTLEIQRTEQGDSAMYLCASSLAGIGNEQFFGPGTRLTVL.

This clone has just one count. V usage is TRBV11-3 and J usage is TRBJ2-1, with unresolved D. Trimming pared 3 bases from V and 5 bases from J, leaving 8 bases between. CDR1 is SGHNT and CDR2 is YENEEA in the germline V gene. The CDR3 totals 13 residues. The DNA for the CDR3 is TGTGCCAGCAGCTTTGAGCTGGACAATGAGCAGTTCTTC. This gives the protein CASSFELDNEQFF.

The chain has TRBV27 and TRBJ1-4, with D uncertain. Per the germline V gene, CDR1 is MNHEY and CDR2 is SMNVEV (reference sequence). The CDR3 has 20 amino acids. Trimming stripped 1 base from V and 5 bases from J, with 26 bases between. The CDR3 DNA reads TGTGCCAGCAGTTTATACCCCTCCCGGACGGGGTCGGGAACCAATGAAAAACTGTTTTTT. Protein sequence: CASSLYPSRTGSGTNEKLFF.

The V call is TRBV18, the J call TRBJ2-1, with D perhaps matching TRBD1 (5 bases). The CDR3 is 13 amino acids. From germline, CDR1 is KGHSH and CDR2 LQKENI. Trimming shortened V by 1 base and J by 8 bases, and 9 bases separated the two germline ends. Here the CDR3 reads CASSPQGMHEQFF. The DNA for the CDR3 is TGTGCCAGCTCACCACAGGGGATGCATGAGCAGTTCTTC.

The V and J genes are TRBV5-1 and TRBJ1-3; 7 bases match TRBD1. V was clipped by 4 bases and J by 2 bases; unmatched bases: 3. The V gene's germline CDR1 is SGHRS and CDR2 YFSETQ. The CDR3 is 14 residues long. As DNA, the CDR3 is TGCGCCAGCAGCGAGGGACAGCCTGGAAACACCATATATTTT. It specifies CASSEGQPGNTIYF.

This chain connects TRBV11-2 to TRBJ2-1, with 8 bases fitting TRBD1. Losses at the gene ends were 0 bases for V and 4 bases for J; bases not matched to a gene: 5. The CDR3 has 16 amino acids. Germline V CDR1 and CDR2: SGHAT, FQNNGV. The CDR3 sequence: CASSLDSRGRYNEQFF. For the CDR3, the DNA is TGTGCCAGCAGCTTAGATTCCAGGGGGCGATACAATGAGCAGTTCTTC.

Many counts were recorded for this clone. The chain carries TRBV9 and TRBJ1-2; 10 bases align to TRBD1. The V gene's germline CDR1 is SGDLS and CDR2 YYNGEE. The CDR3 extends over 18 amino acids. V lost 0 bases to trimming and J lost 2 bases; unmatched junction nucleotides: 10. The CDR3 loop is CASSVAPDRGDGNYGYTF. The CDR3, as DNA: TGTGCCAGCAGCGTAGCCCCGGACAGGGGGGACGGGAACTATGGCTACACCTTC.

The chain employs TRBV6-5 and TRBJ1-2, with TRBD1 matching 7 bases. CDR1 and CDR2 from the germline V gene are MNHEY and SVGAGI. The J segment lost 0 bases and the V segment lost 6 bases, leaving 7 bases of the junction unmatched. This CDR3 region has 15 residues. The CDR3 here is CASRTGASANYGYTF. The DNA for the CDR3 is TGTGCCAGCAGAACAGGGGCCTCAGCTAACTATGGCTACACCTTC.

The J gene is TRBJ2-3, the V gene TRBV5-1; 10 nucleotides align to TRBD2. The germline CDR1 and CDR2 sequences are SGHRS and YFSETQ. V dropped 2 bases and J dropped 3; count of bases not matched to a gene: 6. The CDR3 extends over 16 amino acids. The CDR3 bases are TGCGCCAGCAGCTTAGCCGGGACTAGCGTGACAGATACGCAGTATTTT. It translates to CASSLAGTSVTDTQYF. The full variable domain, its missing parts supplied by reference TRBV5-1 and TRBJ2-3, is KAGVTQTPRYLIKTRGQQVTLSCSPISGHRSVSWYQQTPGQGLQFLFEYFSETQRNKGNFPGRFSGRQFSNSRSEMNVSTLELGDSALYLCASSLAGTSVTDTQYFGPGTRLTVL.

This clone was seen just once. The J gene is TRBJ2-3, the V gene TRBV2; 8 nucleotides align to TRBD2. Germline V CDR1 and CDR2: SNHLY, FYNNEI. The length of the CDR3 is 14 residues. With 3 bases clipped from V and 3 bases from J, the junction kept 2 bases outside the gene matches. The CDR3 sequence: CASSEERGTDTQYF. The CDR3, as DNA: TGTGCCAGCAGTGAGGAGCGGGGGACAGATACGCAGTATTTT.